This TCR beta chain was observed in a study of CD4 and CD8 cells across lung adenocarcinoma regions. TCRdb fed the PCR reads into MiXCR, producing one record per CDR3 protein. The table records about 11,000 distinct CDR3 sequences, about three fifths of them present only once. Localized lung adenocarcinoma, a non-small cell lung cancer, affected the donors. V lost 3 bases and J 11 bases, leaving 16 bases between the germline ends. CDR3 size: 13 residues. The germline V gene has CDR1 SGHTA and CDR2 FQGNSA. This TCR derives from a male donor with lung adenocarcinoma. The CD4 and CD8 labels of this study may be unreliable. The genes are TRBV7-2 and TRBJ2-5, with D possibly TRBD1 on 5 matching bases. The sample was CD8+ T cells from the margin of a lung tumor. The CDR3 spells CASSLDNYNEQYF. As DNA, the CDR3 is TGTGCCAGCAGCTTGGACAACTACAATGAGCAGTACTTC.